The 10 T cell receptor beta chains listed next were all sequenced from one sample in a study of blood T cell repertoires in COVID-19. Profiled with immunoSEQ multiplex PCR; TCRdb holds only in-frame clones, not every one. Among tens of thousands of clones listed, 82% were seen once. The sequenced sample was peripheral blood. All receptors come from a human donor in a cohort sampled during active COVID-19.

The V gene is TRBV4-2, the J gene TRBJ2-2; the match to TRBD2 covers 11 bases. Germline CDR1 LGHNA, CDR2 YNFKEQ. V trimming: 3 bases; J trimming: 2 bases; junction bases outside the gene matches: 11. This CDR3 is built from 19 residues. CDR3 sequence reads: CASSHAGGLAGGNTGELFF. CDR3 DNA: TGTGCCAGCAGCCATGCGGGCGGGCTAGCGGGGGGCAACACCGGGGAGCTGTTTTTT.

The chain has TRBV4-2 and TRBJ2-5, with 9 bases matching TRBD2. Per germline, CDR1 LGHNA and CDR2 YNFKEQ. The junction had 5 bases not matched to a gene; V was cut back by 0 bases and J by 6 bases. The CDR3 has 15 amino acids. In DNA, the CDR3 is TGTGCCAGCAGCCAAGAGGCTAGCGGGACACAGACCCAGTACTTC. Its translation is CASSQEASGTQTQYF.

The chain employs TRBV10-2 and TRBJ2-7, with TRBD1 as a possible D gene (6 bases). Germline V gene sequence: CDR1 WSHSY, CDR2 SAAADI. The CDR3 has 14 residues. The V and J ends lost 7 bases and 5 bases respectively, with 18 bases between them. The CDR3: CASKSSWGRDEQYF. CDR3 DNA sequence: TGCGCCAGCAAGAGTAGCTGGGGGCGGGACGAGCAGTACTTC.

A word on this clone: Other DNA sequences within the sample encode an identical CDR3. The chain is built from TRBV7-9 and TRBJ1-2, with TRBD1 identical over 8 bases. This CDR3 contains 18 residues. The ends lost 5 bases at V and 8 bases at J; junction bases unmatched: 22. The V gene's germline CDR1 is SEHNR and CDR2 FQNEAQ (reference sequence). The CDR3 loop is CASSPVPGQANIGVGYTF. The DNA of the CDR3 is TGTGCCAGCAGCCCCGTCCCGGGACAGGCCAATATTGGAGTGGGCTACACCTTC.

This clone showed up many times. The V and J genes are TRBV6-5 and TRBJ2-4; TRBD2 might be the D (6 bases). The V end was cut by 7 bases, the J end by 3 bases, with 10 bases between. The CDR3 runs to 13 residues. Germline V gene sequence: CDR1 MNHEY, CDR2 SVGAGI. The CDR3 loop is CASIGGGKNIQYF. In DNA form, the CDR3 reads TGTGCCAGCATCGGGGGTGGCAAAAACATTCAGTACTTC.

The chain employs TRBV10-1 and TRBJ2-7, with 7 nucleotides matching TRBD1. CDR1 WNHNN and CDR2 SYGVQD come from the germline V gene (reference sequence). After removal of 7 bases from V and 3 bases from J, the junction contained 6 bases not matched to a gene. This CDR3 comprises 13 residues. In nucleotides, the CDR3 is TGCGCCAGCAACGACAGGGAAATCTACGAGCAGTACTTC. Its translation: CASNDREIYEQYF.

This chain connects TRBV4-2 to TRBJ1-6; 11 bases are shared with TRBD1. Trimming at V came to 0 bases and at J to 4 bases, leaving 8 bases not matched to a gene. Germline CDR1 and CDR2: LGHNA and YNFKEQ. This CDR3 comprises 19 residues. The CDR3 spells CASSQDWTGGPNYNSPLHF. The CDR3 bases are TGTGCCAGCAGCCAAGATTGGACAGGGGGCCCCAATTATAATTCACCCCTCCACTTT.

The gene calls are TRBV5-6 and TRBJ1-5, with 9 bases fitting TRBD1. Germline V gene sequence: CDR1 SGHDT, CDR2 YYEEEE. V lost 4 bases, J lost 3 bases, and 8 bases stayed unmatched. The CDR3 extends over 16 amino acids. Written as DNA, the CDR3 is TGTGCCAGCAGCCTCTTACGGGACAGGGTCAATCAGCCCCAGCATTTT. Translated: CASSLLRDRVNQPQHF. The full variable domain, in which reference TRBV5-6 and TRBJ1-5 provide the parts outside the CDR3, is DAGVTQSPTHLIKTRGQQVTLRCSPKSGHDTVSWYQQALGQGPQFIFQYYEEEERQRGNFPDRFSGHQFPNYSSELNVNALLLGDSALYLCASSLLRDRVNQPQHFGDGTRLSIL.

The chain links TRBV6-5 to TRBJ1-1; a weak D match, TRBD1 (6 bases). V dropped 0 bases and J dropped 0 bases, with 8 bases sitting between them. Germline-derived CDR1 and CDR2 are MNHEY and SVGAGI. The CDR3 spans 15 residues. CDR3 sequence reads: CASSYSDRMNTEAFF. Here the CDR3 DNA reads TGTGCCAGCAGTTACTCCGACAGGATGAACACTGAAGCTTTCTTT.

This CDR3 reads CASRTPGMGGTEAFF. The CDR3, as DNA: TGTGCCAGCAGGACCCCTGGAATGGGGGGTACTGAAGCTTTCTTT. This chain uses TRBV7-2 with TRBJ1-1; perhaps TRBD1 as D (5 bases). Trimming cost V 6 bases and J 5 bases, with 19 bases left between them. Germline values: CDR1 SGHTA, CDR2 FQGNSA. The CDR3 consists of 15 residues.